Below, 5 T cell receptor beta chains from the same sample are listed, as sequenced in a study of T cells after yellow fever vaccination. Using its own MiXCR run on the 5' RACE reads, TCRdb lists one record per CDR3 protein. The sample yields about 630,000 distinct CDR3 sequences, approximately 13% seen once. The sequenced sample was PBMCs, obtained on the day of the yellow fever booster vaccination. The receptor set was obtained from a man aged 25-40 years who received the YFV17D yellow fever vaccine.

This clonotype was seen more than once but under ten times. The genes are TRBV24-1 and TRBJ1-2; D might be TRBD1 (6 bases). This CDR3 is 16 amino acids long. V lost 4 bases to trimming and J lost 7 bases, with 21 bases between them. Germline values: CDR1 KGHDR, CDR2 SFDVKD. The CDR3 DNA reads as TGTGCCACCAGTGAGGCCCCGGGGGCTGGAGACTCTGGCTACACCTTC. Its protein product is CATSEAPGAGDSGYTF.

In this sample, this clonotype turned up a few times. The CDR3 DNA reads TGCAGTGCTAGACCACAGATGAACACTGAAGCTTTCTTT. Translated, it gives CSARPQMNTEAFF. The rearrangement joins TRBV20-1 to TRBJ1-1; D remains unclear. Germline CDR1 reads DFQATT; CDR2 reads SNEGSKA (reference sequence). Trimming shortened V by 2 bases and J by 0 bases, and 7 bases separated the two germline ends. This CDR3 spans 13 amino acids.

The rearrangement joins TRBV5-1 to TRBJ2-1; 10 bases fit TRBD2. V gave up 2 bases and J gave up 8 bases; unmatched junction bases: 4. The CDR3 contains 14 residues. In germline, CDR1 is SGHRS, CDR2 YFSETQ. The CDR3 sequence is CASSLLAGKYEQFF. CDR3 bases: TGCGCCAGCAGCTTACTAGCGGGAAAATATGAGCAGTTCTTC.

At least ten counts were recorded for this clonotype. The V call is TRBV5-1, the J call TRBJ2-2, with 7 positions matching TRBD2. CDR3 length equals 15 residues. V was clipped by 2 bases and J by 5 bases; unmatched bases: 6. The germline gives CDR1 SGHRS, CDR2 YFSETQ. Written as DNA, the CDR3 is TGCGCCAGCAGCTTTAGCGGAGCGGGGACCGGGGAGCTGTTTTTT. Its protein is CASSFSGAGTGELFF.

The V call is TRBV6-5, the J call TRBJ2-7; the D gene is possibly TRBD2 (5 bases). The V gene's germline CDR1 is MNHEY and CDR2 SVGAGI. Trimming removed 4 bases from V and 7 bases from J, with 14 bases in between. The CDR3 covers 13 residues. CDR3 region: CASSFRGTREQYF. The CDR3 DNA reads TGTGCCAGCAGTTTTCGGGGAACAAGGGAGCAGTACTTC.